This TCR beta chain was retrieved from a study of preoperative IRX-2 immunotherapy in early breast cancer. The method was immunoSEQ multiplex PCR; TCRdb's version includes in-frame clones alone and lacks a portion of them. In the table there are 15,000 to 25,000 clones, just under 85% of which are singletons. Treatment denoted: preoperative locoregional IRX-2 cytokine immunotherapy. Preoperative locoregional IRX-2 cytokine immunotherapy was tested in the phase Ib source study. This CDR3 has 14 amino acids. The rearrangement uses TRBV12-1 and TRBJ1-1. TRBV12-1 counts as a pseudogene. This clonotype was sampled from a human donor with breast cancer. Sequenced here: lymph node tissue, sampled after IRX-2 immunotherapy. CDR3 loop: CASRGYYGNTEAFF. In DNA form, the CDR3 reads TGTGCCAGCAGGGGGTACTACGGGAACACTGAAGCTTTCTTT.